This T cell receptor beta chain was retrieved from a study of regulatory T cells in long-lasting Graves disease. Notes on this clonotype: As yet, its antigen is unknown. A read error may account for a junction end that differs from germline.

The time point denotes: newly diagnosed GD, antithyroid drugs for less than 3 months. RNA extracted from PBMCs served as the sequencing template. TCR beta libraries were built with iRepertoire HTBI primers and Arm-PCR of CDR3 regions. TCRdb processed the multiplex PCR reads anew with MiXCR; each CDR3 protein has one entry. The sample contains 400,000 to 650,000 distinct CDR3 sequences, about 16% of which appear only once. Study-wide points: The analysis examined peripheral blood only and excluded thyroid tissue.

In addition, the sample was reused for a study of T cells in Graves' hyperthyroidism and ophthalmopathy.

This clonotype was sampled from a woman aged 35 to 59 with Graves disease. Material: peripheral blood mononuclear cells (PBMCs), obtained at new diagnosis, from a patient treated with antithyroid drugs.

The CDR3 is CASSREEAGGRTGEQFF. Written as DNA, the CDR3 is TGTGCCAGCAGCAGGGAGGAGGCGGGGGGGCGCACCGGGGAGCAGTTTTTT. J is TRBJ2-2 and V is TRBV12-3 or TRBV12-4, with TRBD2 matching over 9 bases. The CDR3 sequence is 17 residues long.